This T cell receptor (beta chain) was recorded in a study of shared clonotypes between healthy human individuals. Study overall: Donors, aged 18 to 49, were a couple of women and three men.

Here immunoSEQ multiplex PCR was the method, and the copy in TCRdb shows in-frame clones only, minus some. The top ten clones hold approximately 0.36% of a sample with about 2.4 million clones, 93% of them seen once. The V segment lost 0 bases and the J segment 7 bases; nucleotides outside the gene matches: 10. The CDR3 has 17 residues. Per germline, CDR1 LGHNA and CDR2 YSLEER. Whole-study results and caveats: Larger estimated richness was generally recorded for naive subsets relative to memory subsets.

In the case of this clone: The antigen is undetermined.

The sequenced sample consisted of naive CD4+ T cells from PBMCs. Noted subset: CD45RA+ positively selected. The gene calls are TRBV4-3 and TRBJ2-1; TRBD2 matches 9 bases. The source is a man between 18 and 29 years old in good health. Some clones in this sample may be carry-over from other donors' samples. DNA for the CDR3: TGCGCCAGCAGCCAAGAGGGTTGGGCTAGCGGGATTAATGAGCAGTTCTTC. It is translated as CASSQEGWASGINEQFF.